This TCR beta chain was sequenced during a study of T cells in Graves' hyperthyroidism and ophthalmopathy. Study findings and constraints: Most thyroid clonotypes expanded above 0.001 were also detected in blood.

This clonotype was counted at least ten times. Its cognate antigen is unknown. The CDR3 regions of TCR beta were amplified from RNA transcripts. First-round RT-PCR with HTBI primers amplified the TCR CDR3 region. TCRdb re-called the multiplex PCR reads with MiXCR, one entry per CDR3 protein. The table includes almost 500,000 distinct CDR3 sequences, about 22% detected once. The V end was cut by 5 bases, the J end by 5 bases, with 15 bases between. CDR3 length: 14 amino acids. CDR1 is SNHLY, CDR2 FYNNEI, per germline. The sample comprised blood. The TCR comes from a woman aged 70-85 years with Graves' ophthalmopathy. The chain has TRBV2 and TRBJ1-1; D remains unclear. CDR3 sequence (DNA): TGTGCCAGCAGTCCTAGGGTGGTTGGGACTGAAGCTTTCTTT. Translating it yields CASSPRVVGTEAFF. Full variable domain (rest looked up from reference TRBV2 and TRBJ1-1): EPEVTQTPSHQVTQMGQEVILRCVPISNHLYFYWYRQILGQKVEFLVSFYNNEISEKSEIFDDQFSVERPDGSNFTLKIRSTKLEDSAMYFCASSPRVVGTEAFFGQGTRLTVV.